Each of the 25 T cell receptor beta chains below was sequenced from the same sample in a study of control samples from healthy donors and cancer patients. The repertoire was sequenced with immunoSEQ multiplex PCR; TCRdb's copy has only in-frame clones and lacks some. Among 130,000 or so clones listed, 91% were seen once. The sequenced material came from blood. The receptors derive from a man between 18 and 35 years old in good health.

For this clone: Compared with germline, one end of the junction differs, possibly owing to a read error. V gene TRBV13 combines with J gene TRBJ1-4; 9 positions agree with TRBD1. This CDR3 has 17 amino acids. Germline V gene sequence: CDR1 PRHDT, CDR2 FYEKMQ (reference sequence). The CDR3 spells CASSLGTGRGSGEKLFF. CDR3 in DNA: TGTGCCAGCAGCCTAGGGACAGGGCGAGGGTCAGGTGAAAAACTGTTTTTT. Supplemented by reference TRBV13 and TRBJ1-4, the full variable domain reads AAGVIQSPRHLIKEKRETATLKCYPIPRHDTVYWYQQGPGQDPQFLISFYEKMQSDKGSIPDRFSAQQFSDYHSELNMSSLELGDSALYFCASSLGTGRGSGEKLFFGSGTQLSVL.

The chain has TRBV11-2 and TRBJ2-3; D not certain. The germline V and J ends were trimmed by 5 bases and 3 bases, with 12 bases remaining between them. CDR3 length: 14 amino acids. Germline loops: CDR1 SGHAT, CDR2 FQNNGV. DNA for the CDR3: TGTGCCAGCAGCCCCCTGGTCGATACAGATACGCAGTATTTT. This gives the protein CASSPLVDTDTQYF.

This clone was observed a few times. V usage is TRBV6-5 and J usage is TRBJ1-1, with a tentative D call TRBD1 (6 bases). The V and J ends lost 6 bases and 1 base respectively, with 15 bases between them. Germline-derived CDR1 and CDR2 are MNHEY and SVGAGI. CDR3 size: 15 residues. This CDR3 reads CASRTWDTENTEAFF. The CDR3 DNA sequence: TGTGCCAGCAGGACCTGGGACACGGAGAACACTGAAGCTTTCTTT.

This clone turned up a few times. The chain joins TRBV5-1 to TRBJ1-3; D is unclear. V lost 2 bases, J lost 0 bases, and 9 bases lay in between. This CDR3 comprises 15 residues. Germline CDR1 and CDR2: SGHRS and YFSETQ. This CDR3 reads CASSFWQNSGNTIYF. CDR3 sequence (DNA): TGCGCCAGCAGCTTTTGGCAGAACTCTGGAAACACCATATATTTT. Filled out from reference TRBV5-1 and TRBJ1-3, the complete variable domain reads KAGVTQTPRYLIKTRGQQVTLSCSPISGHRSVSWYQQTPGQGLQFLFEYFSETQRNKGNFPGRFSGRQFSNSRSEMNVSTLELGDSALYLCASSFWQNSGNTIYFGEGSWLTVV.

The chain has TRBV6-6 and TRBJ1-1, with D unresolved. This CDR3 has 12 amino acids. V was trimmed by 2 bases and J by 5 bases, leaving 6 bases between them. CDR1 MNHNY and CDR2 SVGAGI come from the germline V gene (reference sequence). CDR3 coding DNA: TGTGCCAGCAGTTACCTGGGGACTGAAGCTTTCTTT. The encoded protein is CASSYLGTEAFF.

The gene calls are TRBV7-8 and TRBJ1-1; D is ambiguous. CDR1 is SGHVS, CDR2 FQNEAQ, per germline. V lost 5 bases and J lost 4, with 8 bases in between. This CDR3 has 12 amino acids. The CDR3 loop is CASSPTVTEAFF. Written as DNA, the CDR3 is TGTGCCAGCAGCCCAACGGTCACTGAAGCTTTCTTT.

The V gene is TRBV5-4, the J gene TRBJ2-5; 9 nucleotides match TRBD2. Per the germline V gene, CDR1 is SGHNT and CDR2 is YYREEE (reference sequence). V shed 2 bases and J 3 bases; nucleotides not matched to a gene: 8. The CDR3 spans 16 residues. The CDR3 DNA is TGTGCCAGCAGCTTCGGCCTAGCGGGGAAAAAAGAGACCCAGTACTTC. Protein sequence: CASSFGLAGKKETQYF.

The chain is built from TRBV4-2 and TRBJ2-7, with TRBD2 identical over 7 bases. The CDR3 runs 16 residues. Germline V lookup: CDR1 LGHNA, CDR2 YNFKEQ. V shed 3 bases and J 1 base; nucleotides not matched to a gene: 9. The CDR3 DNA follows: TGTGCCAGCAGCCAGGGGTTGGGGAGGGAGTCCTACGAGCAGTACTTC. It codes for CASSQGLGRESYEQYF.

CDR3 bases: TGCGCCAGCAGTGCGGGCACAGGGTTGGGAGAGACCCAGTACTTC. Translating gives CASSAGTGLGETQYF. The chain is built from TRBV5-1 and TRBJ2-5; perhaps TRBD1 as D (6 bases). Germline V lookup: CDR1 SGHRS, CDR2 YFSETQ. Trimming pared 5 bases from V and 4 bases from J, leaving 18 bases between. This CDR3 region has 15 residues.

This rearrangement joins TRBV27 to TRBJ2-1, with 9 bases identical to TRBD2. Looked up from germline, CDR1 is MNHEY and CDR2 is SMNVEV (reference sequence). The CDR3 contains 15 residues. V dropped 1 base and J dropped 9; count of bases not matched to a gene: 7. CDR3 protein: CASSLLELAGREQFF. The CDR3, as DNA: TGTGCCAGCAGTTTATTGGAGCTAGCGGGGCGTGAGCAGTTCTTC.

CDR3 in amino acids: CASSYGSTYEQYF. CDR3 nucleotides: TGTGCCAGCAGTTATGGCAGCACCTACGAGCAGTACTTC. The chain recombines TRBV6-2 or TRBV6-3 with TRBJ2-7; D ambiguous. CDR1 and CDR2 from the germline V gene are MNHEY and SVGEGT. Between the trimmed V and J ends, which lost 3 bases and 2 bases, there was a span of 8 bases. This CDR3 spans 13 amino acids.

The chain has TRBV28 and TRBJ1-2, with D perhaps matching TRBD1 (6 bases). CDR1 MDHEN and CDR2 SYDVKM come from the germline V gene. This CDR3 has 14 amino acids. With 5 bases removed from V and 4 bases from J, the gap between germline ends came to 14 bases. CDR3 sequence (DNA): TGTGCCAGCAGTAAACCAGGACAGTTCTATGGCTACACCTTC. Translation: CASSKPGQFYGYTF.

The V gene is TRBV5-8, the J gene TRBJ1-1; no firm D call. CDR3 length: 12 amino acids. Trimming cost V 1 base and J 6 bases, with 7 bases left between them. CDR1 SGHTS and CDR2 YDEGEE come from the germline V gene. This chain's CDR3 is CASSLNQAEAFF. The CDR3 DNA reads as TGTGCCAGCAGCTTGAATCAGGCTGAAGCTTTCTTT. The variable domain in full, completed from reference TRBV5-8 and TRBJ1-1, reads EAGVTQSPTHLIKTRGQQATLRCSPISGHTSVYWYQQALGLGLQFLLWYDEGEERNRGNFPPRFSGRQFPNYSSELNVNALELEDSALYLCASSLNQAEAFFGQGTRLTVV.

The rearrangement joins TRBV28 to TRBJ2-7; D is uncertain. Germline CDR1 MDHEN, CDR2 SYDVKM. Between the trimmed V and J ends, which lost 4 bases and 9 bases, there was a span of 19 bases. This CDR3 has 14 amino acids. The CDR3 loop reads CASSSWSNLITQYF. The CDR3 DNA is TGTGCCAGCAGTTCCTGGTCCAACCTAATAACGCAGTACTTC.

This rearrangement joins TRBV7-3 to TRBJ2-3, with 8 bases identical to TRBD2. Trimming removed 1 base from V and 4 bases from J; junction bases left unmatched: 7. The CDR3 covers 16 residues. CDR1 and CDR2 (germline): SGHTA, FQGTGA. For the CDR3, the DNA is TGTGCCAGCAGCTTAAACGGGGGGGCTGTGGCAGATACGCAGTATTTT. Residues: CASSLNGGAVADTQYF.

This chain uses TRBV7-8 with TRBJ2-7; 11 bases map to TRBD1. Germline loops: CDR1 SGHVS, CDR2 FQNEAQ. The ends lost 5 bases at V and 5 bases at J; junction bases unmatched: 14. The length of the CDR3 is 17 residues. CDR3: CASSQVPPGQGANEQYF. The CDR3 nucleotides read TGTGCCAGCAGCCAGGTCCCCCCTGGACAGGGGGCTAACGAGCAGTACTTC.

V gene TRBV6-5 combines with J gene TRBJ1-5; unclear D gene. V lost 4 bases to trimming and J lost 4 bases, with 11 bases between them. The germline V gene encodes CDR1 MNHEY and CDR2 SVGAGI. This CDR3 is built from 14 residues. CDR3: CASSSKFGNQPQHF. In DNA form, the CDR3 reads TGTGCCAGCAGTTCGAAATTTGGGAATCAGCCCCAGCATTTT.

The chain is built from TRBV27 and TRBJ2-2, with D possibly TRBD1 on 5 matching bases. The germline V and J ends were trimmed by 6 bases and 4 bases, with 12 bases remaining between them. The CDR3 has 14 residues. The germline CDR1 and CDR2 sequences are MNHEY and SMNVEV (reference sequence). The CDR3: CASSFQGGTGELFF. The CDR3 DNA is TGTGCCAGCAGCTTCCAGGGTGGCACCGGGGAGCTGTTTTTT.

This chain links TRBV10-3 with TRBJ1-2, with D possibly being TRBD1 (6 bases). V lost 4 bases and J lost 4, with 19 bases in between. CDR1 is ENHRY and CDR2 is SYGVKD in the germline V gene. The CDR3 extends over 16 amino acids. The CDR3 loop is CAISGGGSITTYGYTF. The CDR3 DNA reads TGTGCCATCAGTGGGGGGGGCTCGATAACTACCTATGGCTACACCTTC.

The rearrangement links TRBV7-2 to TRBJ1-3; D ambiguous. V lost 1 base and J lost 0, with 10 bases in between. CDR1 is SGHTA and CDR2 is FQGNSA in the germline V gene. The CDR3 sequence is 16 residues long. The CDR3 nucleotides read TGTGCCAGCAGCTTAGTAGTGGCGGGCTCTGGAAACACCATATATTTT. It yields the protein CASSLVVAGSGNTIYF. The whole variable domain, remainder taken from reference TRBV7-2 and TRBJ1-3, is GAGVSQSPSNKVTEKGKDVELRCDPISGHTALYWYRQSLGQGLEFLIYFQGNSAPDKSGLPSDRFSAERTGGSVSTLTIQRTQQEDSAVYLCASSLVVAGSGNTIYFGEGSWLTVV.

V gene TRBV10-3 combines with J gene TRBJ1-2; perhaps TRBD1 as D (5 bases). The V end was cut by 4 bases, the J end by 2 bases, with 11 bases between. Per germline, CDR1 ENHRY and CDR2 SYGVKD. This CDR3 region has 14 residues. Here the CDR3 DNA reads TGTGCCATCAGTGGGGAGACAGCAAACTATGGCTACACCTTC. It encodes CAISGETANYGYTF.

The gene calls are TRBV7-6 and TRBJ1-3; TRBD1 matches 10 bases. The V gene end was trimmed by 5 bases and the J gene end by 4 bases; junction bases not matched to a gene: 8. The CDR3 runs 16 residues. The V gene's germline CDR1 is SGHVS and CDR2 FNYEAQ. The CDR3 DNA is TGTGCCAGCAGCCAGGGACAGGGGAGGATAGGAAACACCATATATTTT. Encoded protein: CASSQGQGRIGNTIYF.

The chain links TRBV21-1 to TRBJ2-7; the table calls TRBD2, which could not be checked here. TRBV21-1 is noted as a pseudogene. CDR3 length equals 17 residues. CDR3 region: CASSLKGQRGPTYEQYF. CDR3 in DNA: TGTGCCAGCAGCCTCAAAGGTCAGCGGGGGCCAACCTACGAGCAGTACTTC.

The chain recombines TRBV7-9 with TRBJ2-7, with 8 nucleotides matching TRBD1. The CDR3 covers 15 residues. From germline, CDR1 is SEHNR and CDR2 FQNEAQ (reference sequence). The V segment lost 5 bases and the J segment 2 bases; nucleotides outside the gene matches: 8. In DNA, the CDR3 is TGTGCCAGCAGCGGGCGGACAGGGCGAACCTACGAGCAGTACTTC. Its protein product is CASSGRTGRTYEQYF.

The CDR3 coding sequence is TGCGCCAGCAGCGTTGGACAGAACTATGGCTACACCTTC. This gives the protein CASSVGQNYGYTF. The rearrangement joins TRBV4-1 to TRBJ1-2; tentatively, D is TRBD1 (6 bases). The CDR3 spans 13 residues. Germline V CDR1 and CDR2: MGHRA, YSYEKL. Trimming removed 5 bases at V and 2 bases at J, with 9 bases between.